This is a list of T cell receptor beta chains from one sample in a study of shared clonotypes between healthy human individuals. Some clones are missing from TCRdb's copy, which holds only in-frame ones; the method was immunoSEQ multiplex PCR. Among over a million clones listed, around 97% were seen once. The sample comprised naive CD4+ T cells sorted from blood. The receptors originated from a man aged 30 to 39 in good health. Each CDR3 is given with its conserved first and last residue. D genes are given only for firm matches. Only some rows state a clone size, as once, few, many or a class for expanded clones.

d_call,j_call,clone_size,v_call,cdr3_aa,cdr3_nt
TRBD2,TRBJ2-7,.,TRBV19,CASSLLPGLAGSEQYF,TGTGCCAGTAGTCTACTCCCGGGACTAGCGGGATCCGAGCAGTACTTC
.,TRBJ2-7,.,TRBV19,CASSMSAYEQYF,TGTGCCAGTAGTATGTCAGCTTACGAGCAGTACTTC
.,TRBJ1-5,once,TRBV28,CASSPPGGYGNQPQHF,TGTGCCAGCAGTCCGCCCGGGGGTTATGGCAATCAGCCCCAGCATTTT
.,TRBJ1-5,.,TRBV28,CATEPNNQPQHF,TGTGCCACCGAGCCCAATAATCAGCCCCAGCATTTT
TRBD2,TRBJ2-2,.,TRBV6-6,CASSPGLAGTGELFF,TGTGCCAGCAGCCCGGGACTAGCGGGCACCGGGGAGCTGTTTTTT
TRBD1,TRBJ1-2,once,TRBV10-3,CAINKQGNGYTF,TGTGCCATCAATAAACAGGGGAATGGCTACACCTTC
.,TRBJ2-1,once,TRBV18,CASSPVQAISYNEQFF,TGTGCCAGCTCACCAGTCCAGGCAATTTCCTACAATGAGCAGTTCTTC
.,TRBJ2-3,.,TRBV7-7,CASSVSDLGTDTQYF,TGTGCTAGCAGCGTTAGCGATTTGGGCACAGATACGCAGTATTTT
TRBD1,TRBJ2-7,.,TRBV14,CASTGQGTGEQYF,TGTGCCAGCACGGGACAGGGGACGGGCGAGCAGTACTTC
TRBD1,TRBJ1-3,.,TRBV4-2,CASSRTGGPGNTIYF,TGTGCCAGCAGCCGAACAGGGGGCCCTGGAAACACCATATATTTT
TRBD1,TRBJ2-7,.,TRBV11-3,CASSLRQGADEQYF,TGTGCCAGCAGCCTCAGGCAGGGGGCCGACGAGCAGTACTTC
.,TRBJ1-5,.,TRBV5-1,CASSAQGGNQPQHF,TGCGCCAGCAGCGCGCAGGGCGGCAATCAGCCCCAGCATTTT
.,TRBJ1-5,.,TRBV27,CASSLLSGSQPQHF,TGTGCCAGCAGTTTATTATCAGGGAGTCAGCCCCAGCATTTT
TRBD1,TRBJ2-7,once,TRBV5-1,CASSRGQGDYEQYF,TGCGCCAGCAGCCGGGGACAGGGAGATTACGAGCAGTACTTC
TRBD1,TRBJ1-3,.,TRBV5-5,CASSSGTVGSGNTIYF,TGTGCCAGCAGCTCCGGGACAGTCGGCTCTGGAAACACCATATATTTT
TRBD2,TRBJ2-5,.,TRBV5-4,CASSLRGGLSETQYF,TGTGCCAGCAGCTTGCGGGGGGGCTTGTCAGAGACCCAGTACTTC
.,TRBJ2-5,.,TRBV18,CASSSPAGTQETQYF,TGTGCCAGCTCATCACCTGCAGGTACACAAGAGACCCAGTACTTC
.,TRBJ1-2,.,TRBV28,CASSPTEGLVPNYGYTF,TGTGCCAGCAGCCCTACTGAAGGGCTCGTACCGAACTATGGCTACACCTTC
.,TRBJ2-5,.,TRBV19,CASSTGRIPRLYF,TGTGCCAGTAGTACCGGACGTATTCCGAGGCTGTACTTC
.,TRBJ2-7,once,TRBV15,CATSVSPGTYSYEQYF,TGTGCCACCAGCGTAAGTCCCGGGACCTACTCCTACGAGCAGTACTTC
.,TRBJ1-3,once,TRBV7-2,CASSLLGAPSGNTIYF,TGTGCCAGCAGCTTACTTGGGGCACCCTCTGGAAACACCATATATTTT
TRBD2,TRBJ2-1,.,TRBV18,CASSNTGLAGVAPSSYNEQFF,TGTGCCAGCTCCAATACGGGACTAGCGGGAGTAGCCCCCAGCTCCTACAATGAGCAGTTCTTC
TRBD1,TRBJ2-2,once,TRBV29-1,CSVGTGAYTGELFF,TGCAGCGTAGGGACAGGCGCTTACACCGGGGAGCTGTTTTTT
TRBD1,TRBJ1-2,.,TRBV19,CASRRTGSYGYTF,TGTGCCAGTAGGAGGACAGGCTCGTATGGCTACACCTTC
.,TRBJ1-1,.,TRBV5-1,CASSFSRNTEAFF,TGCGCCAGCAGCTTCTCGAGGAACACTGAAGCTTTCTTT
TRBD1,TRBJ1-1,.,TRBV27,CASFSTRGIVTEAFF,TGTGCCAGCTTCTCGACCAGGGGGATCGTCACTGAAGCTTTCTTT
.,TRBJ2-1,once,TRBV7-2,CASSPLGVTFF,TGTGCCAGCAGCCCCCTGGGAGTGACGTTCTTC
.,TRBJ2-7,.,TRBV9,CASRTLYEQYF,TGTGCCAGCCGAACCCTTTACGAGCAGTACTTC
.,TRBJ1-5,.,TRBV10-3,CAISESGQPQHF,TGTGCCATCAGTGAGTCCGGGCAGCCCCAGCATTTT
.,TRBJ2-2,.,TRBV29-1,CSVGSLQLPGELFF,TGCAGCGTTGGTTCCTTGCAGCTCCCCGGGGAGCTGTTTTTT
.,TRBJ1-1,.,TRBV4-3,CASSQDFRPGEAFF,TGCGCCAGCAGCCAAGACTTCCGGCCAGGAGAAGCTTTCTTT
TRBD1,TRBJ2-5,.,TRBV29-1,CSVGQFQETQYF,TGCAGCGTGGGACAGTTCCAAGAGACCCAGTACTTC
TRBD2,TRBJ2-3,.,TRBV9,CASSEGTSGYTDTQYF,TGTGCCAGCAGCGAGGGGACTAGCGGATACACAGATACGCAGTATTTT
.,TRBJ1-1,.,TRBV11-2,CASSLVGGGMSFF,TGTGCCAGCAGCTTAGTTGGTGGAGGCATGTCTTTCTTT
TRBD2,TRBJ2-5,once,TRBV23-1,CASSQSTKLQAGEETQYF,TGCGCCAGCAGTCAATCGACCAAGCTACAGGCGGGAGAAGAGACCCAGTACTTC
.,TRBJ2-5,.,TRBV19,CASSGGAGQETQYF,TGTGCCAGTAGTGGAGGGGCCGGTCAAGAGACCCAGTACTTC
.,TRBJ2-7,.,TRBV5-4,CASSEGPDGAAYEQYF,TGTGCCAGCAGCGAGGGGCCGGACGGGGCCGCTTACGAGCAGTACTTC
.,TRBJ1-1,.,TRBV7-9,CASSEGVGAFF,TGTGCCAGCAGCGAGGGAGTTGGGGCTTTCTTT